This T cell receptor (beta chain) was recovered during a study of early T cells in non-severe SARS-CoV-2 infection. Study overall: Investigators sequenced bulk RNA drawn from unsorted whole blood, and chains remained unpaired. General observations from the study: The VDJdb matching leaned toward anti-spike CD8 responses and overlooked private and CD4 specificities.

This CDR3 contains 11 residues. V was shortened by 4 bases and J by 4 bases, with 8 bases between the two germline ends. Germline CDR1 reads SQVTM; CDR2 reads ANQGSEA. This clonotype was counted many times. Its matching antigen is unknown. Unique molecular identifiers were affixed to single, distinct cDNA molecules. TCRdb processed the 5' RACE reads anew with MiXCR; each CDR3 protein has one entry. The table lists more than 25,000 distinct CDR3 sequences, about 4.5% of them singletons. The chain combines TRBV29-1 with TRBJ2-7; D remains ambiguous. The receptor was derived from an adult who was a healthcare worker with PCR-confirmed SARS-CoV-2 infection or an uninfected control (not recorded which). Source: whole blood, taken at baseline. DNA of the CDR3: TGCAGCGTTGGGACCGAATACGAGCAGTACTTC. Protein product: CSVGTEYEQYF.